Given below is one T cell receptor beta chain in context. The data belong to a study of blood T cell repertoires in COVID-19. Overall study context: Acute and convalescent COVID-19 samples came from the United States, Italy and Spain. Sources were T cells, B-cell-depleted T cells, or PBMCs; the material itself was cDNA or gDNA.

In the original processing: Cell counts per sample came from amplifying reference gene primers. The data were produced by immunoSEQ multiplex PCR, yet TCRdb's version contains in-frame clones alone and is incomplete. D and trimming were read from the DNA, whereas the V and J calls and clone size are those reported in that table. The data hold fewer than 300,000 clones, with approximately 87% observed a single time. Material for sequencing was peripheral blood. This TCR came from a middle-aged woman who had recovered from COVID-19.

CDR3: CASSFPNQPQHF. DNA of the CDR3: TGTGCCAGCAGCTTTCCGAATCAGCCCCAGCATTTT. The chain combines TRBV7-9 with TRBJ1-5; D is undetermined. Trimming shortened V by 3 bases and J by 4 bases, and 4 bases separated the two germline ends. The germline CDR1 and CDR2 sequences are SEHNR and FQNEAQ (reference sequence). This CDR3 comprises 12 residues. The variable domain in full, completed from reference TRBV7-9 and TRBJ1-5, reads DTGVSQNPRHKITKRGQNVTFRCDPISEHNRLYWYRQTLGQGPEFLTYFQNEAQLEKSRLLSDRFSAERPKGSFSTLEIQRTEQGDSAMYLCASSFPNQPQHFGDGTRLSIL.